The 30 T cell receptor beta chains reported below all come from one sample, sequenced in a study of T-cell memory formation after mild COVID-19. TCRdb itself ran the 5' RACE reads through MiXCR, one entry per CDR3 protein. The repertoire has 300,000 to 350,000 distinct CDR3 sequences, roughly 15% of them found once; the top ten carry 22%. Sequenced material: PBMCs or a T cell subset sorted from them (not recorded which). These receptors were taken from a man aged 18-30 years who had mild COVID-19 (a few samples of this study predate the infection). Cell type and time point are not known.

This chain connects TRBV5-1 to TRBJ2-5, with 9 bases aligning to TRBD1. The CDR3 contains 15 residues. Unmatched junction bases numbered 4, after V lost 3 bases and J lost 1 base. Germline-derived CDR1 and CDR2 are SGHRS and YFSETQ. CDR3 loop: CASSWGTGPQETQYF. As DNA, the CDR3 is TGCGCCAGCAGCTGGGGGACAGGGCCCCAAGAGACCCAGTACTTC.

This clonotype showed up many times. V usage is TRBV11-2 and J usage is TRBJ1-2, with TRBD1 identical over 8 bases. The CDR3 loop spans 14 amino acids. Trimming at V came to 10 bases and at J to 4 bases, leaving 11 bases not matched to a gene. Germline V lookup: CDR1 SGHAT, CDR2 FQNNGV. CDR3 sequence (DNA): TGTGCCACCGCAGACAGGGGTGTAGTCTATGGCTACACCTTC. Translating gives CATADRGVVYGYTF.

This clonotype was seen a few times. The chain couples TRBV5-1 to TRBJ2-1; 8 bases map to TRBD2. V was clipped by 0 bases and J by 3 bases; unmatched bases: 8. This CDR3 spans 17 amino acids. The germline CDR1 and CDR2 sequences are SGHRS and YFSETQ. CDR3 loop: CASSLGPRGGDYNEQFF. The CDR3, as DNA: TGCGCCAGCAGCTTGGGACCCCGGGGGGGTGACTACAATGAGCAGTTCTTC.

The count of this clonotype is one. The rearrangement uses TRBV2 and TRBJ1-1, with D perhaps TRBD1 (6 bases). The CDR3 has 14 residues. Germline V gene lookup returns CDR1 SNHLY and CDR2 FYNNEI. The ends were cut back, 2 bases at V and 11 bases at J, with 18 bases in the middle. DNA for the CDR3: TGTGCCAGCAGTGAAACAGGGACGGCAGGGCAGGCTTTCTTT. It yields the protein CASSETGTAGQAFF.

This clonotype occurred many times. The V and J genes are TRBV5-1 and TRBJ2-7; 8 bases are a match to TRBD2. The CDR3 sequence is 14 residues long. Trimming took 7 bases from V and 5 from J; bases not matched to a gene: 11. Germline V gene data show CDR1 as SGHRS and CDR2 as YFSETQ. The CDR3 protein is CASHPGGEGNEQYF. CDR3 DNA: TGCGCCAGCCACCCGGGAGGGGAGGGAAACGAGCAGTACTTC.

This clonotype has a count of ten or more. V is TRBV24-1 and J is TRBJ2-7, with D unresolved. The CDR3 has 12 amino acids. V shed 3 bases and J shed 6 bases, with 8 bases lying between them. Germline-derived CDR1 and CDR2 are KGHDR and SFDVKD. The CDR3 nucleotides read TGTGCCACCAGTGATAACGGCAGCGAGCAGTACTTC. It translates to CATSDNGSEQYF.

This clonotype was recorded a few times. The V call is TRBV20-1, the J call TRBJ2-7; 8 positions match TRBD1. The CDR3 sequence is 14 residues long. The V segment lost 6 bases and the J segment 2 bases; nucleotides outside the gene matches: 9. Germline V gene data show CDR1 as DFQATT and CDR2 as SNEGSKA (reference sequence). The CDR3 region is CSAHGQGRAYEQYV. CDR3 coding DNA: TGCAGTGCCCATGGACAGGGAAGGGCCTACGAGCAGTACGTC.

This clonotype was seen a few times. This chain links TRBV5-1 with TRBJ2-5; D perhaps matches TRBD2 (5 bases). This CDR3 spans 15 amino acids. From germline, CDR1 is SGHRS and CDR2 YFSETQ. V dropped 2 bases and J dropped 1 base, with 12 bases sitting between them. The CDR3 DNA is TGCGCCAGCAGCTTAGGGCCGGGGAGCCAAGAGACCCAGTACTTC. As protein: CASSLGPGSQETQYF.

Concerning this clonotype itself: This sequence may be a read error, since a much larger clone differs from it by one base. The genes are TRBV20-1 and TRBJ2-7; the D is unclear. The CDR3 is 14 residues long. CDR1 and CDR2 (germline): DFQATT, SNEGSKA (reference sequence). With 0 bases removed from V and 1 base from J, the gap between germline ends came to 10 bases. The CDR3 loop reads CSARDDLPSYEQYF. Here the CDR3 DNA reads TGCAGTGCTAGAGATGATTTACCGTCCTACGAGCAGTACTTC.

This clonotype has at least ten counts. J is TRBJ2-1 and V is TRBV7-9, with D perhaps assigned TRBD1 or TRBD2 (5 bases each). Germline-derived CDR1 and CDR2 are SEHNR and FQNEAQ (reference sequence). Trimming took 0 bases from V and 2 from J, leaving 5 bases between them. This CDR3 has 14 residues. In nucleotides, the CDR3 is TGTGCCAGCAGCTTAGCGGGGGCCTACAATGAGCAGTTCTTC. It specifies CASSLAGAYNEQFF.

This clonotype was detected only a few times. The chain is built from TRBV4-2 and TRBJ2-1; no clear D. Germline CDR1 is LGHNA and CDR2 is YNFKEQ. V lost 0 bases to trimming and J lost 10 bases, with 7 bases between them. The CDR3 is made up of 12 amino acids. The CDR3 sequence: CASSQDTREQFF. The CDR3 DNA is TGTGCCAGCAGCCAAGATACCCGGGAGCAGTTCTTC.

Many counts were recorded for this clonotype. The rearrangement joins TRBV7-2 to TRBJ2-3, with D tentatively TRBD1 or TRBD2 (6 bases each). The CDR3 is made up of 14 amino acids. Germline V gene lookup returns CDR1 SGHTA and CDR2 FQGNSA. Deletions cut 1 base from V and 4 bases from J, with 9 bases between. The CDR3 DNA reads TGTGCCAGCAGCTTAGATAGGGGGGCAGATACGCAGTATTTT. The encoded protein is CASSLDRGADTQYF.

The rearrangement joins TRBV7-2 to TRBJ2-7; 8 bases align to TRBD1. CDR1 is SGHTA, CDR2 FQGNSA, per germline. The J segment lost 6 bases and the V segment lost 4 bases, leaving 5 bases of the junction unmatched. This CDR3 comprises 13 residues. CDR3 in amino acids: CASSSGQGTEQYF. For the CDR3, the DNA is TGTGCCAGCAGCTCTGGACAGGGTACCGAGCAGTACTTC. The full variable domain, in which reference TRBV7-2 and TRBJ2-7 provide the parts outside the CDR3, is GAGVSQSPSNKVTEKGKDVELRCDPISGHTALYWYRQSLGQGLEFLIYFQGNSAPDKSGLPSDRFSAERTGGSVSTLTIQRTQQEDSAVYLCASSSGQGTEQYFGPGTRLTVT.

The table lists this clonotype with a few counts. The chain links TRBV6-5 to TRBJ2-5, with D perhaps TRBD2 (7 bases). The CDR3 is 14 amino acids. Between the trimmed V and J ends, which lost 8 bases and 3 bases, there was a span of 16 bases. Germline V gives CDR1 MNHEY, CDR2 SVGAGI. CDR3 nucleotide sequence: TGTGCCAGCGGATTGCGGGGGCCAAAAGAGACCCAGTACTTC. It translates to CASGLRGPKETQYF.

This clonotype was seen more than once but under ten times. This rearrangement joins TRBV7-9 to TRBJ2-5; no firm D call. Trimming stripped 5 bases from V and 5 bases from J, with 9 bases between. The CDR3 consists of 12 residues. In germline, CDR1 is SEHNR, CDR2 FQNEAQ (reference sequence). This CDR3 is CASSLPLETQYF. The CDR3 nucleotides are TGTGCCAGCAGCCTTCCCTTGGAGACCCAGTACTTC.

CDR3 sequence (DNA): TGTGCCAGCAGCTTGGACAGGCCCGACACCGGGGAGCTGTTTTTT. Protein product: CASSLDRPDTGELFF. The chain carries TRBV7-2 and TRBJ2-2; 7 nucleotides align to TRBD1. The CDR3 contains 15 residues. Trimming at V came to 3 bases and at J to 3 bases, leaving 4 bases not matched to a gene. Germline CDR1 SGHTA, CDR2 FQGNSA.

This chain joins TRBV7-7 and TRBJ2-4; D is perhaps TRBD2 (6 bases). V was clipped by 1 base and J by 2 bases, with 9 bases between them. This CDR3 is 15 amino acids long. The germline V gene has CDR1 SSHAT and CDR2 FNYEAQ (reference sequence). Here the CDR3 DNA reads TGTGCCAGCAGCTTAGAGGAGGGTACCAAAAACATTCAGTACTTC. Protein sequence: CASSLEEGTKNIQYF.

This sequence joins TRBV5-4 and TRBJ1-1; tentative D call: TRBD1 (6 bases). With 4 bases removed from V and 0 bases from J, the gap between germline ends came to 13 bases. Germline V gives CDR1 SGHNT, CDR2 YYREEE (reference sequence). This CDR3 is built from 15 residues. This CDR3 is CASSLQQGVNTEAFF. The DNA of the CDR3 is TGTGCCAGCAGCCTTCAACAGGGAGTGAACACTGAAGCTTTCTTT.

This clonotype was picked up a small number of times. The chain is built from TRBV7-9 and TRBJ2-5; TRBD2 aligns across 7 bases. The V segment lost 4 bases and the J segment 5 bases; nucleotides outside the gene matches: 4. CDR3 length: 13 amino acids. The germline V gene has CDR1 SEHNR and CDR2 FQNEAQ (reference sequence). As DNA, the CDR3 is TGTGCCAGCAGCTGGTTGGGGGGGGAGACCCAGTACTTC. As protein: CASSWLGGETQYF.

The CDR3: CASSIDLFGGGSAEAFF. The CDR3 region has the DNA TGTGCCAGTAGTATAGATCTATTTGGGGGAGGTTCGGCTGAAGCTTTCTTT. This chain links TRBV19 with TRBJ1-1; D possibly corresponds to TRBD1 (5 bases). CDR1 and CDR2 from the germline V gene are LNHDA and SQIVND (reference sequence). Trimming left V 0 bases short and J 6 bases short, with 20 bases between. This CDR3 region has 17 residues.

In its sample, this clonotype was seen a few times. The V call is TRBV5-1, the J call TRBJ2-5; D uncertain. Germline V gene sequence: CDR1 SGHRS, CDR2 YFSETQ. V was trimmed by 0 bases and J by 7 bases, leaving 13 bases between them. The CDR3 consists of 14 residues. The CDR3 reads CASSLDPGRRTQYF. Here the CDR3 DNA reads TGCGCCAGCAGCTTGGATCCAGGCCGCCGGACCCAGTACTTC.

This clonotype was detected ten times or more. The chain joins TRBV7-2 to TRBJ2-1; 10 bases line up with TRBD2. The J segment lost 8 bases and the V segment lost 2 bases, leaving 9 bases of the junction unmatched. Germline V gene data show CDR1 as SGHTA and CDR2 as FQGNSA. The CDR3 consists of 16 residues. DNA of the CDR3: TGTGCCAGCAGCTTAAGCCCTAGCGGGGGACCAGATGAGCAGTTCTTC. Its translation is CASSLSPSGGPDEQFF.

J is TRBJ1-1 and V is TRBV6-1, with D hard to call. Deletions cut 7 bases from V and 2 bases from J, with 14 bases between. CDR1 and CDR2 (germline): MNHNS, SASEGT. CDR3 size: 14 residues. CDR3 sequence: CASTGFDLNTEAFF. In nucleotides, the CDR3 is TGTGCCAGCACCGGCTTCGACCTCAACACTGAAGCTTTCTTT.

The chain links TRBV12-3 or TRBV12-4 to TRBJ2-1; a weak D match, TRBD2 (7 bases). The length of the CDR3 is 20 residues. V was trimmed by 1 base and J by 0 bases, leaving 22 bases between them. CDR3 in DNA: TGTGCCAGCAGTTTAGGGTTTGGGGGGGCCGACTCCCTCTCCTACAATGAGCAGTTCTTC. Amino acids: CASSLGFGGADSLSYNEQFF.

This clonotype was seen only a few times. The genes are TRBV6-1 and TRBJ2-5; D ambiguous. Germline assignment: CDR1 MNHNS and CDR2 SASEGT. The V end lost 4 bases, the J end lost 3 bases, and 6 bases lay between the germline ends. The CDR3 is made up of 12 amino acids. CDR3 sequence reads: CASSGIKETQYF. As DNA, the CDR3 is TGTGCCAGCAGTGGGATTAAAGAGACCCAGTACTTC.

V gene TRBV10-3 combines with J gene TRBJ1-2; D might be TRBD1 (5 bases). The CDR3 loop spans 14 amino acids. The V end was cut by 7 bases, the J end by 2 bases, with 14 bases between. Germline assignment: CDR1 ENHRY and CDR2 SYGVKD. This chain's CDR3 is CAITPRGGNYGYTF. Here the CDR3 DNA reads TGTGCCATCACTCCAAGGGGAGGGAACTATGGCTACACCTTC.

This clonotype was found many times. V is TRBV12-3 or TRBV12-4 and J is TRBJ2-7; D possibly corresponds to TRBD1 (6 bases). V lost 5 bases to trimming and J lost 3 bases, with 8 bases between them. This CDR3 comprises 12 residues. The DNA for the CDR3 is TGTGCCAGCAGTCAACAGGGCTACGAGCAGTACTTC. Its translation: CASSQQGYEQYF.

This clonotype was seen many times. An end of the junction differs from the germline gene, which may be a read error. This sequence joins TRBV11-3 and TRBJ2-1; D is unresolved. Germline CDR1 and CDR2: SGHNT and YENEEA. The CDR3 loop spans 13 amino acids. CDR3 loop: CASSLVGYNEQFF. CDR3 nucleotide sequence: TGTGCCAGCAGTTTAGTCGGCTACAATGAGCAGTTCTTC.

The chain employs TRBV6-2 or TRBV6-3 and TRBJ2-3; possible D gene TRBD2, 5 bases. Germline lookup yields CDR1 MNHEY and CDR2 SVGEGT. Trimming cost V 6 bases and J 3 bases, with 16 bases left between them. The CDR3 contains 15 residues. The CDR3 DNA sequence: TGTGCCAGCAGGGATTCGGGGAAGCGGACAGATACGCAGTATTTT. Protein product: CASRDSGKRTDTQYF.

V usage is TRBV7-2 and J usage is TRBJ2-7, with D uncertain. The germline V gene has CDR1 SGHTA and CDR2 FQGNSA. This CDR3 is built from 11 residues. Trimming took 2 bases from V and 12 from J, leaving 11 bases between them. The CDR3 sequence: CASSLRVSLYF. As DNA, the CDR3 is TGTGCCAGCAGCTTACGGGTCTCGTTGTACTTC.